Listed here is a single TCR beta chain. What it recognizes is unknown. The data were obtained in a study of shared clonotypes between healthy human individuals. The method was immunoSEQ multiplex PCR; TCRdb's version includes in-frame clones alone and lacks a portion of them. Here the sample spans 740,000 or so clones, less than 80% being singletons. This CDR3 contains 15 residues. Germline trimming cut 4 bases from V and 9 bases from J; bases unmatched to any gene: 10. Germline assignment: CDR1 SQVTM and CDR2 ANQGSEA. Study-wide findings and caveats: Generally, estimated richness proved larger in naive subsets than it did in memory subsets. Naive CD4 clonotypes were shared across a handful of donors at roughly 4.6%. Donors were few, which limited the genetic and exposure-history diversity represented.

The donors, all of them Caucasian adults, lived in Nashville, Tennessee. The receptor was derived from a woman aged 30 to 39 in good health. The specimen sequenced was memory CD4+ T cells sorted from blood. As to subset: CD45RA-negative fraction. The rearrangement links TRBV29-1 to TRBJ2-3; TRBD2 agrees at 13 bases. CDR3 protein: CSVGKGLAGSTTQYF. The CDR3 nucleotides are TGCAGCGTTGGGAAGGGACTAGCGGGGAGTACGACGCAGTATTTT.